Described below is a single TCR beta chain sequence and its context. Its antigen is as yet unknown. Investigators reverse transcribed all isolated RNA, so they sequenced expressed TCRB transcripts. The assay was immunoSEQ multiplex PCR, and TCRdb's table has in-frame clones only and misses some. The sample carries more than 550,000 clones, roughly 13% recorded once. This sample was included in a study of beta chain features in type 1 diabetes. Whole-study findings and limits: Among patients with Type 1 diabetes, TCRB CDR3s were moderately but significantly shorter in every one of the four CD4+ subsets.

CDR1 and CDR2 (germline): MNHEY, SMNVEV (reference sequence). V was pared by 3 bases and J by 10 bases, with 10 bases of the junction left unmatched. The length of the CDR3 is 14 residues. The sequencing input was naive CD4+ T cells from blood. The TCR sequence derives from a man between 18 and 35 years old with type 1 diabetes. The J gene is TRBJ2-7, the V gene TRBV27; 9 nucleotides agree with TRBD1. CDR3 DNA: TGTGCCAGCAGTTTCGGACAGGGGCTACCTCTACAGTACTTC. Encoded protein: CASSFGQGLPLQYF.